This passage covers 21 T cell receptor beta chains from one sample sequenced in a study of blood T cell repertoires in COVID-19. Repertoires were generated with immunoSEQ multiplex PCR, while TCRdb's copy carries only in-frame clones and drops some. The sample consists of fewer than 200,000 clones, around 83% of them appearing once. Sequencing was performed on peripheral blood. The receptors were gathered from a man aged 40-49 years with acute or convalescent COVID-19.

The CDR3 sequence is CASSPGFRLFF. In DNA, the CDR3 is TGTGCCAGCAGTCCAGGGTTTAGGCTGTTTTTT. The V gene is TRBV12-3 or TRBV12-4, the J gene TRBJ1-4; D is perhaps TRBD1 (5 bases). The CDR3 extends over 11 amino acids. The germline V and J ends were trimmed by 5 bases and 14 bases, with 12 bases remaining between them.

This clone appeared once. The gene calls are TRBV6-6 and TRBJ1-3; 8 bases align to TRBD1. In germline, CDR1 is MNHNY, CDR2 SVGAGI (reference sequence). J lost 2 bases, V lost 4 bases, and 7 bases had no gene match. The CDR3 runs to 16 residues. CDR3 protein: CASSFLGQGAGNTIYF. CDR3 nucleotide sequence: TGTGCCAGCAGTTTCCTCGGACAGGGTGCTGGAAACACCATATATTTT.

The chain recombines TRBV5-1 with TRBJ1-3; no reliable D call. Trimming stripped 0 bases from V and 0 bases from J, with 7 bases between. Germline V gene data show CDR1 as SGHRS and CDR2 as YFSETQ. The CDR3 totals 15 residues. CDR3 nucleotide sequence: TGCGCCAGCAGCTTGGGTAGTATCTCTGGAAACACCATATATTTT. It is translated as CASSLGSISGNTIYF.

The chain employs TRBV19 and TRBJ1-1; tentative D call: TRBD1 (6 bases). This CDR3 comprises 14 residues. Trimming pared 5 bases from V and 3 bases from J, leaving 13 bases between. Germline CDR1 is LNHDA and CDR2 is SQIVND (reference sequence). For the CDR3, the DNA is TGTGCCAGTAGTCAACAGGGAGTCGACACTGAAGCTTTCTTT. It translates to CASSQQGVDTEAFF. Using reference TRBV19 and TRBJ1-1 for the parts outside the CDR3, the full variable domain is DGGITQSPKYLFRKEGQNVTLSCEQNLNHDAMYWYRQDPGQGLRLIYYSQIVNDFQKGDIAEGYSVSREKKESFPLTVTSAQKNPTAFYLCASSQQGVDTEAFFGQGTRLTVV.

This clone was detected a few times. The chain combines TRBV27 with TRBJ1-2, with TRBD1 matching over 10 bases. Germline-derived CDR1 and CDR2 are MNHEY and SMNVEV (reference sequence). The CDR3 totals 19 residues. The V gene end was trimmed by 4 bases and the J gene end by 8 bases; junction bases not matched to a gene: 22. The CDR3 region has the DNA TGTGCCAGCAGTTCACAGCTCGCGGGACAGGGGTCGGTTGTGGGCGGCTACACCTTC. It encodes CASSSQLAGQGSVVGGYTF.

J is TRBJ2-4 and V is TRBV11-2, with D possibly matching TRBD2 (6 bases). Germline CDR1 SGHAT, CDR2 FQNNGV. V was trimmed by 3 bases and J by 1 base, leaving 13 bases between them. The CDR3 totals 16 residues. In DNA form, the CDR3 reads TGTGCCAGCAGCTTGGGGGGACGGGGGGCCAAAAACATTCAGTACTTC. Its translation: CASSLGGRGAKNIQYF.

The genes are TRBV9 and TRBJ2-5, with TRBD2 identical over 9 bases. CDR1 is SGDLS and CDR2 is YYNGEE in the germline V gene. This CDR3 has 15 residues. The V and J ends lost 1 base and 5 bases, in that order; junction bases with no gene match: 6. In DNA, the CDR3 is TGTGCCAGCAGCGTACGCGCGGGGGGGCCGGAGACCCAGTACTTC. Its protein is CASSVRAGGPETQYF.

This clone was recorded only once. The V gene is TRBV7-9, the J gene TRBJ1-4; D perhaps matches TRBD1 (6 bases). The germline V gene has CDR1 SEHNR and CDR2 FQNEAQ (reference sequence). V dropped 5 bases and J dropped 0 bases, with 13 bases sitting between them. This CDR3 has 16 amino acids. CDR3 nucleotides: TGTGCCAGCAGCCTAGTACAGGGTACAACTAATGAAAAACTGTTTTTT. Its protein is CASSLVQGTTNEKLFF.

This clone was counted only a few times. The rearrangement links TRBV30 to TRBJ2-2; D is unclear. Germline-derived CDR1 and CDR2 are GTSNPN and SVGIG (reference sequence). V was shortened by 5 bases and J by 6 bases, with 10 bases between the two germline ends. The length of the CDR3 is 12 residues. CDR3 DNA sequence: TGTGCCTGGGCCACACCGCCCGGGGAGCTGTTTTTT. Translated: CAWATPPGELFF. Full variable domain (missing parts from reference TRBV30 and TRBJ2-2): SQTIHQWPATLVQPVGSPLSLECTVEGTSNPNLYWYRQAAGRGLQLLFYSVGIGQISSEVPQNLSASRPQDRQFILSSKKLLLSDSGFYLCAWATPPGELFFGEGSRLTVL.

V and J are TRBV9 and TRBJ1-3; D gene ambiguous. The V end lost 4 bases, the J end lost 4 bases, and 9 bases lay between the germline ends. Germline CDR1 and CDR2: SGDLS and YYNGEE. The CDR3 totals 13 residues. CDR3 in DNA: TGTGCCAGCAGCCCTCCGGTCGGAAACACCATATATTTT. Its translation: CASSPPVGNTIYF.

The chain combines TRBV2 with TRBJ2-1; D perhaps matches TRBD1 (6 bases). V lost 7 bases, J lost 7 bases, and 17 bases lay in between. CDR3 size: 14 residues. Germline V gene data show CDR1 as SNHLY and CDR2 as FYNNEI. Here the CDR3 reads CASTQGSRHNEQFF. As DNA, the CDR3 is TGTGCCAGCACACAGGGATCAAGGCATAATGAGCAGTTCTTC.

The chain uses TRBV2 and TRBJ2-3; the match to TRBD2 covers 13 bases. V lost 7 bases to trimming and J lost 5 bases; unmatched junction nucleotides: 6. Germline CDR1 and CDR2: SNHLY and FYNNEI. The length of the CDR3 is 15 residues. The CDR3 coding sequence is TGTGCCAGCAAGGGACTAGCGGGACACGGAGATACGCAGTATTTT. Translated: CASKGLAGHGDTQYF.

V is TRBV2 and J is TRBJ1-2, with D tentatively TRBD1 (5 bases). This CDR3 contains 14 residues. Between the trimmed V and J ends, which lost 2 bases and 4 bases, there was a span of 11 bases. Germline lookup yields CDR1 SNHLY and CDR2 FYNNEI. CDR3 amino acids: CASSEREGFYGYTF. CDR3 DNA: TGTGCCAGCAGTGAAAGGGAGGGGTTCTATGGCTACACCTTC.

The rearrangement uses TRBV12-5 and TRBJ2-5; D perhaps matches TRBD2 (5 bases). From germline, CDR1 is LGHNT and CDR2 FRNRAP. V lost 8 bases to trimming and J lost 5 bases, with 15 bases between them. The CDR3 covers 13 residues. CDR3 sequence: CASSRARGETQYF. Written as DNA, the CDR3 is TGTGCTAGTAGCCGGGCCCGAGGGGAGACCCAGTACTTC.

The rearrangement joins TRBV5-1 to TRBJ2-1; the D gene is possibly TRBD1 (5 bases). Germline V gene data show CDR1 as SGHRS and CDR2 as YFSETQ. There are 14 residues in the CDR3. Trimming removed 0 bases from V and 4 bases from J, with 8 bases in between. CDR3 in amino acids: CASSLGGRYNEQFF. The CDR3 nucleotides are TGCGCCAGCAGCTTGGGGGGCCGGTACAATGAGCAGTTCTTC. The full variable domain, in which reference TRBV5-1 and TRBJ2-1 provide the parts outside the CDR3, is KAGVTQTPRYLIKTRGQQVTLSCSPISGHRSVSWYQQTPGQGLQFLFEYFSETQRNKGNFPGRFSGRQFSNSRSEMNVSTLELGDSALYLCASSLGGRYNEQFFGPGTRLTVL.

CDR3 sequence: CASTPQGAERGYTF. CDR3 sequence (DNA): TGTGCCAGTACCCCACAGGGGGCTGAGAGGGGCTACACCTTC. The rearrangement uses TRBV19 and TRBJ1-2; 9 nucleotides align to TRBD1. Germline CDR1 reads LNHDA; CDR2 reads SQIVND (reference sequence). The CDR3 totals 14 residues. The J segment lost 8 bases and the V segment lost 7 bases, leaving 11 bases of the junction unmatched.

The CDR3 here is CASSQDSAGGRGDTQYF. The CDR3, as DNA: TGTGCCAGCAGCCAAGACTCAGCGGGGGGGCGGGGAGATACGCAGTATTTT. The chain joins TRBV4-2 to TRBJ2-3; 10 positions match TRBD2. The CDR3 sequence is 17 residues long. Trimming at V came to 0 bases and at J to 5 bases, leaving 8 bases not matched to a gene. Germline V CDR1 and CDR2: LGHNA, YNFKEQ.

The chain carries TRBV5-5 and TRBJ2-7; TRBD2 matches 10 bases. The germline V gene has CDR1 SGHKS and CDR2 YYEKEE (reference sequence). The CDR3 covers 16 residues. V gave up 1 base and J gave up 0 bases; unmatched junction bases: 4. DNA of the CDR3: TGTGCCAGCAGCTTGTCAGGACTAGCGGCCTCCTACGAGCAGTACTTC. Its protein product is CASSLSGLAASYEQYF.

The CDR3: CASSSGSFASYNEQFF. CDR3 sequence (DNA): TGTGCCAGCAGTTCCGGGAGTTTTGCGTCCTACAATGAGCAGTTCTTC. The chain employs TRBV6-2 or TRBV6-3 and TRBJ2-1; the D gene is possibly TRBD2 (6 bases). There are 16 residues in the CDR3. The ends were cut back, 4 bases at V and 1 base at J, with 14 bases in the middle. Looked up from germline, CDR1 is MNHEY and CDR2 is SVGEGT.

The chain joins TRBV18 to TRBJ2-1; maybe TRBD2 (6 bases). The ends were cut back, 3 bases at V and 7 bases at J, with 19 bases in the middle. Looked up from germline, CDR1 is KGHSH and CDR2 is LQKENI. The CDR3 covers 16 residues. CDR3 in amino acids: CASSPPIGGARNEQFF. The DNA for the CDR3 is TGTGCCAGCTCACCGCCAATAGGAGGGGCGCGGAATGAGCAGTTCTTC.

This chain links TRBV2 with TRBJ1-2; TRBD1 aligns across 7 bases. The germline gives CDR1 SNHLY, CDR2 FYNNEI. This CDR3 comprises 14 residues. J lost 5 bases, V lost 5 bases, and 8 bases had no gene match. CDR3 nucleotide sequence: TGTGCCAGCAGTCCACTAGGGGGCTATTATGGCTACACCTTC. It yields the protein CASSPLGGYYGYTF.